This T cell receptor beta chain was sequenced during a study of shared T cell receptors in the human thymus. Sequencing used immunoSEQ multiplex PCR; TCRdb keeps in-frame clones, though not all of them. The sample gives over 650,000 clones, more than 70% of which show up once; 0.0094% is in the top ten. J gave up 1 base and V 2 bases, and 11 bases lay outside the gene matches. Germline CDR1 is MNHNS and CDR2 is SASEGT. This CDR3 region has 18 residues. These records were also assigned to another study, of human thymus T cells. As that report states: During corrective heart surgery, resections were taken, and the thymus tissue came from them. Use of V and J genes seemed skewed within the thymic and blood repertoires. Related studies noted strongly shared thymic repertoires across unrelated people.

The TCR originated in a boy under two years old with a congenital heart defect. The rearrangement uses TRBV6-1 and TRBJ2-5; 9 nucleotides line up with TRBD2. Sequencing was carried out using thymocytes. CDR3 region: CASSERWGLAPLQETQYF. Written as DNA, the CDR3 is TGTGCCAGCAGTGAAAGGTGGGGACTAGCTCCCCTCCAAGAGACCCAGTACTTC.